This paragraph covers one T cell receptor (beta chain) sequence. These data come from a study of cytomegalovirus exposure and HLA in healthy donors. Germline lookup yields CDR1 MDHEN and CDR2 SYDVKM. The ends were cut back, 6 bases at V and 9 bases at J, with 18 bases in the middle. The CDR3 is 14 residues long. The PCR made use of 60 Vbeta and 13 Jbeta primers. TCRdb keeps only in-frame clones here, not all; method: immunoSEQ multiplex PCR. Of some 130,000 clones detected, approximately 77% appear once; the ten largest clones hold over 0.9%. The receptor's source is a woman aged 55 to 70 in good health and CMV-seronegative. The sequencing sample was made of PBMCs. V gene TRBV28 combines with J gene TRBJ2-1, with a weak D call TRBD1 (5 bases). The CDR3 DNA follows: TGTGCCAGCAGCTCAGCTAGGGGTCGACGTGAGCAGTTCTTC. Its translation: CASSSARGRREQFF.